This T cell receptor (beta chain) was observed in a study of regulatory T cells in long-lasting Graves disease. Documented time point: newly diagnosed GD, antithyroid drugs for less than 3 months. From PBMCs, RNA was extracted and then used to make the TCR library. Arm-PCR of CDR3 regions and iRepertoire HTBI primers were the basis on which TCR beta libraries were built. TCRdb ran MiXCR on the multiplex PCR reads and lists one entry per CDR3 protein. The sample lists 400,000 to 450,000 distinct CDR3 sequences, less than 20% occurring once. This same sample was also part of a study on T cells in Graves' hyperthyroidism and ophthalmopathy.

The TCR was taken from a woman in her twenties or thirties with Graves disease. This material consisted of peripheral blood mononuclear cells (PBMCs), taken at new diagnosis, from a patient treated with antithyroid drugs.

The CDR3 region has the DNA TGTGCCAGCAGGCTGGGGGGGCAGCATAATGAAAAACTGTTTTTT. Residues: CASRLGGQHNEKLFF. The chain links TRBV7-2 to TRBJ1-4; weak D call: TRBD1 (6 bases). V lost 6 bases, J lost 4 bases, and 15 bases lay in between. The CDR3 has 15 residues. CDR1 is SGHTA, CDR2 FQGNSA, per germline.